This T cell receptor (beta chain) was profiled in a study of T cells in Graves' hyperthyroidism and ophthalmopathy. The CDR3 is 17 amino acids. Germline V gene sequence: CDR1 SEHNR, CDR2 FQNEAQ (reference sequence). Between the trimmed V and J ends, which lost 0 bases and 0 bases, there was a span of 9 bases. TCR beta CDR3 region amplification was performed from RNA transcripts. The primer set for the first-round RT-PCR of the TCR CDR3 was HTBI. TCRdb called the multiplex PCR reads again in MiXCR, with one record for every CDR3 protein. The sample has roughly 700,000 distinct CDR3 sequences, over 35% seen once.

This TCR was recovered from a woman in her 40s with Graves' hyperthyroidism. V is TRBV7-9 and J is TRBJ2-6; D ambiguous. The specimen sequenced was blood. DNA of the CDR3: TGTGCCAGCAGCTTAGCCGTCCCCCTCTCTGGGGCCAACGTCCTGACTTTC. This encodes CASSLAVPLSGANVLTF.